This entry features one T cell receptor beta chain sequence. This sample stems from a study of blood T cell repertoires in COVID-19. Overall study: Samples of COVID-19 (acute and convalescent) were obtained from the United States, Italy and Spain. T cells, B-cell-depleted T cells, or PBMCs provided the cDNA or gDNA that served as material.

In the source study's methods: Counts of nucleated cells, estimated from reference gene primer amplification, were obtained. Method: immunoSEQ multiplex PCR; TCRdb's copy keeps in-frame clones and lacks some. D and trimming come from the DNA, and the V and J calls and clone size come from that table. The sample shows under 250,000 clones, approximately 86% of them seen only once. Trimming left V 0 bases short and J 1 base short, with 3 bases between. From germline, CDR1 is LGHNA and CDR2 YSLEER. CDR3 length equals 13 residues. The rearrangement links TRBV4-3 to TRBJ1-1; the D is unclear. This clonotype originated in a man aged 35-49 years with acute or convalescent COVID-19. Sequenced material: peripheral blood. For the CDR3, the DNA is TGCGCCAGCAGCCAAGACCGGAACACTGAAGCTTTCTTT. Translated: CASSQDRNTEAFF.